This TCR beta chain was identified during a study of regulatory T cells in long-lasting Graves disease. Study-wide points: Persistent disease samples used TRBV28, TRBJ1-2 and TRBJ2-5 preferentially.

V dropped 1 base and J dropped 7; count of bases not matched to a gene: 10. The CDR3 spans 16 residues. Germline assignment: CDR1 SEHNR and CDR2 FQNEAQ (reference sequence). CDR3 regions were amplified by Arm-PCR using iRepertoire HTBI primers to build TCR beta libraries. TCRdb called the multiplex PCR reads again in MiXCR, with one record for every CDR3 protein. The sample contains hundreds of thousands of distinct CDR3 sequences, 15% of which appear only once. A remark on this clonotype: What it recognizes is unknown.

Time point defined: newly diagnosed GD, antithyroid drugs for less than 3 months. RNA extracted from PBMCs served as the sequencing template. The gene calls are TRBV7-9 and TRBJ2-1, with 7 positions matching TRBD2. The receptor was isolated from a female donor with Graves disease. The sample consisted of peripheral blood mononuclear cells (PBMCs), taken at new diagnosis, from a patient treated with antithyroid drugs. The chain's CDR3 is CASSLVGGKGQNEQFF. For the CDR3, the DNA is TGTGCCAGCAGCTTAGTCGGGGGGAAAGGCCAAAATGAGCAGTTCTTC.